This paragraph covers one TCR beta chain sequence. Antigen unknown. This sample was included in a study of a mutant IDH1 vaccine in newly diagnosed glioma. Study overall: Vaccines were begun 4-6 weeks after radiotherapy alone, or with temozolomide cycles.

Only in-frame clones appear in the TCRdb table, and some are missing; sequencing was by immunoSEQ multiplex PCR. The repertoire holds 110,000 or so clones, with 90% as singletons. Time point described: week 11, during vaccination. Each dose of the vaccine consisted of 300 ug of mutant IDH1 20-mer peptide, with topical imiquimod. The germline gives CDR1 SEHNR, CDR2 FQNEAQ (reference sequence). Trimming took 8 bases from V and 2 from J; bases not matched to a gene: 13. This CDR3 has 16 residues. The material was PBMCs, obtained from a glioma patient whose treatment included an IDH1 peptide vaccine. The chain couples TRBV7-9 to TRBJ1-2, with TRBD1 matching over 8 bases. The sequence came from a woman in her fifties or sixties with glioma. The CDR3 region is CASAESRDRWNYGYTF. The CDR3 DNA reads TGTGCCAGCGCGGAATCTAGGGACAGGTGGAACTATGGCTACACCTTC. Full variable domain (rest looked up from reference TRBV7-9 and TRBJ1-2): DTGVSQNPRHKITKRGQNVTFRCDPISEHNRLYWYRQTLGQGPEFLTYFQNEAQLEKSRLLSDRFSAERPKGSFSTLEIQRTEQGDSAMYLCASAESRDRWNYGYTFGSGTRLTVV.